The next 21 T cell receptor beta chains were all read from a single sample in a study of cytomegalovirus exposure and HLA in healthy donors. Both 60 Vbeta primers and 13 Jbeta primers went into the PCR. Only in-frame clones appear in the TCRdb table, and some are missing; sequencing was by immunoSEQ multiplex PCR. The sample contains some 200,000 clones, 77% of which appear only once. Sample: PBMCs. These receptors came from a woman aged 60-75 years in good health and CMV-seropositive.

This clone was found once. The CDR3 sequence is CASSLAQQETQYF. The CDR3 DNA sequence: TGTGCCAGCAGCTTGGCACAGCAAGAGACCCAGTACTTC. The genes are TRBV5-6 and TRBJ2-5; D gene uncertain. CDR1 and CDR2 (germline): SGHDT, YYEEEE. Deletions cut 0 bases from V and 2 bases from J, with 5 bases between. This CDR3 region has 13 residues.

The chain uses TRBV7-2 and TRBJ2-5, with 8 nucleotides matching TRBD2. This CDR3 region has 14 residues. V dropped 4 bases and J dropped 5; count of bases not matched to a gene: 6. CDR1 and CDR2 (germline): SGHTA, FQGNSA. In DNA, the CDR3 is TGTGCCAGCAGCTCGCCGGGACTAGGGGAGACCCAGTACTTC. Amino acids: CASSSPGLGETQYF.

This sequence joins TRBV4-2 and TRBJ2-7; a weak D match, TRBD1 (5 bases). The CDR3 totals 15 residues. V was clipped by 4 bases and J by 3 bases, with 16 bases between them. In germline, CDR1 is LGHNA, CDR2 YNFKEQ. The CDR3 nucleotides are TGTGCCAGCAGCCCCCGACAGCAAGCCAACTACGAGCAGTACTTC. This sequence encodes CASSPRQQANYEQYF.

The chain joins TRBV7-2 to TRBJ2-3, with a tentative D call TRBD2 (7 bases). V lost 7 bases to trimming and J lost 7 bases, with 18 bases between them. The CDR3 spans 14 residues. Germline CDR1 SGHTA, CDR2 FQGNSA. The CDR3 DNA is TGTGCCAGCACCTCCGGAGGGGGGGCCTATACGCAGTATTTT. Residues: CASTSGGGAYTQYF.

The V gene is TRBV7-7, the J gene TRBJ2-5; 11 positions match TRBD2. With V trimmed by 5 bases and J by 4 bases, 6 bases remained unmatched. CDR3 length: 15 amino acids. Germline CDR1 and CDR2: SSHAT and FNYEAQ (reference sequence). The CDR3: CASSHGLAGTETQYF. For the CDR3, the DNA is TGTGCCAGCAGCCACGGACTAGCGGGCACAGAGACCCAGTACTTC.

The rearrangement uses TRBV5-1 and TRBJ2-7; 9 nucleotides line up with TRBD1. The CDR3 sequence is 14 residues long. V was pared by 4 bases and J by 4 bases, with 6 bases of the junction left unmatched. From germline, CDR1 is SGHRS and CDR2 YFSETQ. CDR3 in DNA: TGCGCCAGCAGCGCAGGACAGGGGATTTACGAGCAGTACTTC. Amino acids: CASSAGQGIYEQYF.

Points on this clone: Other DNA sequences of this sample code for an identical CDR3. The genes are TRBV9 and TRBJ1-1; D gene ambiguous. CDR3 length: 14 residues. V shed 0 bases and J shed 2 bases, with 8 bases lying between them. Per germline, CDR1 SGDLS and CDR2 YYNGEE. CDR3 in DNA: TGTGCCAGCAGCGTAGGTGGGCAAAACACTGAAGCTTTCTTT. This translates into CASSVGGQNTEAFF. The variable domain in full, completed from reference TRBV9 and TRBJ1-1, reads DSGVTQTPKHLITATGQRVTLRCSPRSGDLSVYWYQQSLDQGLQFLIQYYNGEERAKGNILERFSAQQFPDLHSELNLSSLELGDSALYFCASSVGGQNTEAFFGQGTRLTVV.

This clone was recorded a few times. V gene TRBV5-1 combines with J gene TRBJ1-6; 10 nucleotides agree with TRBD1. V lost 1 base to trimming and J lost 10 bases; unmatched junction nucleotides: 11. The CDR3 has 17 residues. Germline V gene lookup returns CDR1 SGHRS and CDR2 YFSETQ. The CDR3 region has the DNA TGCGCCAGCAGCTTGTCTTGGGGACAGGGGTTACGGTCACCCCTCCACTTT. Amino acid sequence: CASSLSWGQGLRSPLHF.

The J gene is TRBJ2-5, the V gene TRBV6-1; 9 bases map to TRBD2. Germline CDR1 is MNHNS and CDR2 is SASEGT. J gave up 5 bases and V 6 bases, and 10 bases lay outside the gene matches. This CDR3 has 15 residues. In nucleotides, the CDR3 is TGTGCCAGCAGAGTAGCGGGGGCCCTCCAGGAGACCCAGTACTTC. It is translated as CASRVAGALQETQYF.

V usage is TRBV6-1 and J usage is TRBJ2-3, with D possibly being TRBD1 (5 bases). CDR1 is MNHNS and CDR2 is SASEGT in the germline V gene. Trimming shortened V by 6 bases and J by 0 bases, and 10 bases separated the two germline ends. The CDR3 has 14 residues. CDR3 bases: TGTGCCAGCAGACCGACAGCTAGCACAGATACGCAGTATTTT. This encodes CASRPTASTDTQYF.

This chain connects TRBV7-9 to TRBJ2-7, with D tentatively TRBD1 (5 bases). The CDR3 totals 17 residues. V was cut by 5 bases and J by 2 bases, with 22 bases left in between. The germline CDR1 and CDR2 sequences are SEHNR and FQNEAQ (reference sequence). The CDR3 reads CASSQDDLLRAPYEQYF. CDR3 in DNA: TGTGCCAGCAGCCAGGACGATCTCCTCAGGGCCCCCTACGAGCAGTACTTC.

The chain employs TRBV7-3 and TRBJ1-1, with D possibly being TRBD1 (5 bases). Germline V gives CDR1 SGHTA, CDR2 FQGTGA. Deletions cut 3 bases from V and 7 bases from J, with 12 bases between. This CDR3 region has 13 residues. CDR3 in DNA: TGTGCCAGCAGCTTCGGGACTGCGGGTGAAGCTTTCTTT. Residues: CASSFGTAGEAFF.

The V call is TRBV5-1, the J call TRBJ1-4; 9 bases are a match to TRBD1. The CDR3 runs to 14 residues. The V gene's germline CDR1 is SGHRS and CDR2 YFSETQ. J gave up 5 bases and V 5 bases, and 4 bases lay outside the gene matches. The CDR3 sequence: CASRVDRGNEKLFF. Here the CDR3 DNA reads TGCGCCAGCAGAGTCGACAGGGGGAATGAAAAACTGTTTTTT.

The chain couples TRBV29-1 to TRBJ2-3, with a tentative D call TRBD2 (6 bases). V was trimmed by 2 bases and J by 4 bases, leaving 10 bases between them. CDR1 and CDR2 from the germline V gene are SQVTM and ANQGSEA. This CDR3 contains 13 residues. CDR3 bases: TGCAGCGTTGAAACTCCGGGGGCAGATACGCAGTATTTT. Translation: CSVETPGADTQYF.

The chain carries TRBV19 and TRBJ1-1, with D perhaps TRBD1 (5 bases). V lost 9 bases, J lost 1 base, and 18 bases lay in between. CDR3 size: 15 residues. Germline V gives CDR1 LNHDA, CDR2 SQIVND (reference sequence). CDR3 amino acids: CASRLRTGGNTEAFF. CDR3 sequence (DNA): TGTGCCAGCCGACTTAGGACGGGGGGGAACACTGAAGCTTTCTTT.

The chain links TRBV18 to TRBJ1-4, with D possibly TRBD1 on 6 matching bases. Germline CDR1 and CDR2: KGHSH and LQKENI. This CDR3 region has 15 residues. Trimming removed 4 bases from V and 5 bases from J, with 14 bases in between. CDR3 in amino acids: CASSQGDVGNEKLFF. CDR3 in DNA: TGTGCCAGCTCACAGGGGGACGTAGGAAATGAAAAACTGTTTTTT.

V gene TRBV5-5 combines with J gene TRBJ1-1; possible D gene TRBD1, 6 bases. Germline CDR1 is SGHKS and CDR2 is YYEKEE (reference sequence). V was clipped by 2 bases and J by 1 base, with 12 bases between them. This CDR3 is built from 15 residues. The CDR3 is CASSLTPQGNTEAFF. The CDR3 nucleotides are TGTGCCAGCAGCTTAACACCACAGGGGAACACTGAAGCTTTCTTT.

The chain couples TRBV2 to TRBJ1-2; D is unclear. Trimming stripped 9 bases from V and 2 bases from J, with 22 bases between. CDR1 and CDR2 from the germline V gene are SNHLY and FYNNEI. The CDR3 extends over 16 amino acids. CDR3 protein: CARQTRGREINYGYTF. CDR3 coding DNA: TGTGCCAGGCAGACGCGAGGACGGGAGATCAACTATGGCTACACCTTC.

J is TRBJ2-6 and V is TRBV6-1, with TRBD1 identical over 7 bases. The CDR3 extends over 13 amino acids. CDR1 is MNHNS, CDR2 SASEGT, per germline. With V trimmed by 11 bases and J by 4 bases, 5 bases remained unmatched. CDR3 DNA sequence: TGTGCCGGTAGGGGGCCGGGGGCCAACGTCCTGACTTTC. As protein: CAGRGPGANVLTF.

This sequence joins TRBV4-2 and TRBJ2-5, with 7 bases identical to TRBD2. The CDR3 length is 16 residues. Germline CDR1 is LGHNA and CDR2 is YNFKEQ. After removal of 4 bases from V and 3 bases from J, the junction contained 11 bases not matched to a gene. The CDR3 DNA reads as TGTGCCAGCAGCCGAGGGGCTAGCGGAGGGGAAGAGACCCAGTACTTC. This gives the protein CASSRGASGGEETQYF.

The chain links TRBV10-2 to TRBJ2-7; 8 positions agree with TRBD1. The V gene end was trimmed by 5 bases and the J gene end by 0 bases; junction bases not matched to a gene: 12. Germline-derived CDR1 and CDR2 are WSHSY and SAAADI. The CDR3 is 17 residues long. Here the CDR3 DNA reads TGCGCCAGCAGTCCGGCTAATGGACAGGGTAGCTCCTACGAGCAGTACTTC. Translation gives CASSPANGQGSSYEQYF.